This T cell receptor beta chain was captured in a study of beta chain features in type 1 diabetes (dated by TCRdb to the late 2010s). Study-wide context: Mean age, gender distribution, total cell number and subset yield did not differ between patients and healthy donors. A total of some 100,000,000 sorted cells were examined across all samples, and a strong correlation was observed between cell number per subset and RNA yield. The study compared TCRB repertoires of sorted circulating CD4+ T cell subsets between recently diagnosed type 1 diabetes patients and matched healthy donors. Whereas all 28 donors provided naive and central memory subsets, regulatory and stem cell-like memory subsets were isolated from just 8 patients and roughly eight healthy donors. General findings and caveats noted by the study authors: The naive, central memory and regulatory TCRB repertoires appeared to resemble one another more closely among patients than among healthy donors. HLA sub-analyses involved small numbers of individuals, so any influence of HLA type on TCRB rearrangement remained unresolved. Shorter templates might have been favored by PCR, but patient and control samples were amplified and corrected together, so both groups would have been affected equally by any skew. At VDJ recombination sites, type 1 diabetes patients had fewer insertions and more deleted nucleotides, which implies abnormalities in thymic rearrangement. A moderate but significant shortening of TCRB CDR3 length was observed in type 1 diabetes patients in all four CD4+ subsets. Because cDNA was sequenced instead of genomic DNA, activated cells with high expression could be over-represented, although the groups did not differ in activation or CD3 levels.

This clone was detected only once. The antigen this receptor binds is unknown. There are no base qualities to consult, and no much larger clone falls within one base. Trimming removed 0 bases from V and 4 bases from J, leaving 6 bases between the germline ends. Spanning cysteine to phenylalanine, the CDR3 consists of 13 amino acids. Only the CDR3 portion is preserved as DNA: 39 bases, with reading frame beginning at the first base. Taken from the germline V gene, the CDR1 and CDR2 loops are SGHTA and FQGNSA. All of the isolated RNA was reverse transcribed with the High Capacity cDNA Reverse Transcription Kit, so expressed TCRB transcripts were sequenced. Naive, central memory and regulatory T cell samples underwent deep immunoSEQ sequencing, averaging roughly 3.4 million total reads per sample. Sorted cells were lysed in RLT buffer, and RNA was extracted using DNase-treated RNeasy Micro or Mini kits according to cell number. Each cell subset was processed separately to prevent cross-contamination, with patient and healthy donor samples processed together. The immunoSEQ multiplex PCR was used to amplify TCRB sequences from cDNA, yielding 87-bp fragments that span the CDR3 region. Amplicons were sequenced on the Illumina HiSeq platform. In the original analysis: PCR bias was computationally corrected using synthetic template baselines, reads within Hamming distance 2 were collapsed, and singletons that could not be merged were discarded. By aligning reads against IMGT, V, D and J genes, CDR3 length, and insertions or deletions at six rearrangement sites were assigned. Within each subset, clonotype counts were normalized to sorted cell number, and only after that were true diversity and Gini coefficients computed with the tcR R package. Repertoire sharing was quantified using the overlap coefficient calculated on TCRB nucleotide sequences. The table was pulled from immuneACCESS by TCRdb, which kept in-frame rearrangements only. Such tables lose some clones; where checked, under half of the loss comes from unresolved V genes, and the rest has no known cause. Clone size and V and J calls were adopted from that table, with D and trimming inferred from the DNA. Within this sample are 30,000 to 40,000 clones, with approximately 60% of them counted one time only. 2% to 2.5% of the sample goes to the ten largest clones.

A single peripheral blood draw of around 100 mL on average was collected from each donor into heparinised tubes. Naive, central memory, regulatory and stem cell-like memory CD4+ T cells were sorted on a BD FACSAria II using a panel including CD45RO, CCR7, CD25, CD127, CD95 and CD27. A purity above 95% was achieved for all sorted populations. PBMCs were isolated right away by Lymphoprep density gradient centrifugation and were stained directly, without culture. To minimize batch effects, samples were stained and sorted in pairs, one healthy donor with one patient per experiment. Sequenced input: Tregs from blood. The label giving this sample's cell subset or site can be read as: regulatory CD4+ T cells. This sequence was found in a woman aged 25 to 45 in good health. Rearrangement joined TRBV7-2 to TRBJ2-5, with a tentative D gene TRBD2 over 6 matching bases. The CDR3 amino acid sequence is: CASSLAAGETQYF. The nucleotide sequence reads TGTGCCAGCAGCTTAGCAGCGGGAGAGACCCAGTACTTC.